The entry below gives a single T cell receptor beta chain sequence along with its context. As yet, its antigen is unknown. The CDR3 is made up of 17 amino acids. V lost 5 bases to trimming and J lost 2 bases; unmatched junction nucleotides: 8. Germline V CDR1 and CDR2: MDHEN, SYDVKM. Here immunoSEQ multiplex PCR was the method, and the copy in TCRdb shows in-frame clones only, minus some. The sample shows approximately 1,500,000 clones, 98% of them seen only once. The data belong to a study of shared clonotypes between healthy human individuals. Study-wide background: The study used three CD4 naive, three CD4 memory, two CD8 naive and one CD8 memory plate per donor.

Overall study results and limits: Approximately 4.5% was the fraction of naive CD4 clonotypes found shared across a handful of donors. Relative to clonotypes present in all four donors, those not shared had lower generation probabilities. Across subsets, estimated richness was generally greater for naive than for memory populations.

The TCR comes from a man aged 30 to 39 in good health. Sequencing used naive CD4+ T cells sorted from blood. Regarding subset: CD45RA+ positively selected. This chain links TRBV28 with TRBJ2-7; 14 positions match TRBD2. This chain's CDR3 is CASSPPTSGRVTYEQYF. CDR3 nucleotide sequence: TGTGCCAGCAGTCCGCCGACTAGCGGGAGGGTAACCTACGAGCAGTACTTC.